A single sample is the source of the 17 T cell receptor beta chains below, sequenced in a study of cytomegalovirus exposure and HLA in healthy donors (TCRdb year 2017). Library prep was done by the immunoSEQ multiplex PCR assay. This is the immuneACCESS table as TCRdb keeps it, with only in-frame sequences that have V and J called. A part of the clones is gone; compared with another copy, unresolved V genes explain less than half, and the rest is unexplained. Across this sample there are 220,000 or so clones, with approximately 90% seen only once. The ten largest make up about 1% of the sample. Sequenced: PBMCs. These receptors all come from a woman aged 18-29 years in good health and CMV-seronegative.

V and J are TRBV30 and TRBJ2-7; 8 bases map to TRBD2. The CDR3 sequence is 14 residues long. The germline V gene has CDR1 GTSNPN and CDR2 SVGIG (reference sequence). The V and J ends lost 4 bases and 1 base, in that order; junction bases with no gene match: 6. CDR3 loop: CAWTPTGGSYEQYF. CDR3 DNA: TGTGCCTGGACTCCTACGGGAGGGTCCTACGAGCAGTACTTC.

The genes are TRBV5-1 and TRBJ2-3, with 11 bases aligning to TRBD2. The CDR3 spans 20 residues. Trimming at V came to 1 base and at J to 3 bases, leaving 16 bases not matched to a gene. In germline, CDR1 is SGHRS, CDR2 YFSETQ. The CDR3 is CASSLLKKGSGRVWTDTQYF. Written as DNA, the CDR3 is TGCGCCAGCAGCTTGCTAAAGAAAGGTAGCGGGAGGGTCTGGACAGATACGCAGTATTTT.

The chain couples TRBV6-5 to TRBJ1-1, with 9 positions matching TRBD1. CDR3 length: 14 amino acids. With 7 bases clipped from V and 5 bases from J, the junction kept 8 bases outside the gene matches. The V gene's germline CDR1 is MNHEY and CDR2 SVGAGI. The CDR3 spells CASTTGGRETEAFF. In DNA form, the CDR3 reads TGTGCCAGCACCACAGGGGGCAGAGAGACTGAAGCTTTCTTT.

The chain combines TRBV5-8 with TRBJ1-1; 7 positions match TRBD1. This CDR3 spans 10 amino acids. Trimming removed 7 bases from V and 12 bases from J; junction bases left unmatched: 6. Germline-derived CDR1 and CDR2 are SGHTS and YDEGEE. The CDR3 is CASGDRVTFF. The CDR3 nucleotides are TGTGCCAGCGGAGACAGGGTAACTTTCTTT.

The chain uses TRBV4-1 and TRBJ2-7, with D uncertain. The germline V gene encodes CDR1 MGHRA and CDR2 YSYEKL. The CDR3 is 14 amino acids. Trimming took off 1 base at V and 5 bases at J, with 12 bases between the two ends. CDR3 coding DNA: TGCGCCAGCAGCCAAGTGGTCGCGGATGACGAGCAGTACTTC. Amino acids: CASSQVVADDEQYF.

The chain links TRBV27 to TRBJ1-2, with D possibly TRBD1 on 6 matching bases. The CDR3 spans 14 residues. V was cut by 6 bases and J by 4 bases, with 15 bases left in between. In germline, CDR1 is MNHEY, CDR2 SMNVEV (reference sequence). CDR3 DNA: TGTGCCAGCAGAGGTAACAGGGCGGGCTATGGCTACACCTTC. Protein product: CASRGNRAGYGYTF.

This clone was found once. V gene TRBV7-8 combines with J gene TRBJ1-1; weak D call: TRBD1 (6 bases). Germline CDR1 SGHVS, CDR2 FQNEAQ. Trimming removed 4 bases at V and 6 bases at J, with 12 bases between. The CDR3 is made up of 13 amino acids. The CDR3 reads CASSSTGRAEAFF. CDR3 coding DNA: TGTGCCAGCAGCTCAACAGGGAGGGCTGAAGCTTTCTTT.

The chain has TRBV6-4 and TRBJ2-7; 8 bases match TRBD2. Germline loops: CDR1 MRHNA, CDR2 SNTAGT. CDR3 size: 14 residues. V dropped 7 bases and J dropped 3; count of bases not matched to a gene: 8. This CDR3 is CASTWREVSYEQYF. The CDR3 DNA reads as TGTGCCAGCACATGGCGGGAGGTTAGCTACGAGCAGTACTTC.

This clone was counted a single time. This rearrangement joins TRBV9 to TRBJ2-7; 7 bases fit TRBD2. J lost 1 base, V lost 0 bases, and 7 bases had no gene match. Germline values: CDR1 SGDLS, CDR2 YYNGEE. The CDR3 spans 16 residues. The CDR3 loop reads CASSVASSGWSYEQYF. Here the CDR3 DNA reads TGTGCCAGCAGCGTAGCGTCTAGCGGCTGGTCCTACGAGCAGTACTTC.

DNA for the CDR3: TGTGCCAGCAGTGCTCACACTAGCGGCGGCACAGATACGCAGTATTTT. Protein sequence: CASSAHTSGGTDTQYF. The rearrangement joins TRBV6-1 to TRBJ2-3; 8 bases fit TRBD2. The CDR3 covers 16 residues. CDR1 and CDR2 from the germline V gene are MNHNS and SASEGT. Trimming at V came to 4 bases and at J to 1 base, leaving 7 bases not matched to a gene.

The J gene is TRBJ1-2, the V gene TRBV29-1, with 7 bases aligning to TRBD1. CDR3 length: 12 residues. The germline V gene encodes CDR1 SQVTM and CDR2 ANQGSEA. V lost 3 bases to trimming and J lost 7 bases; unmatched junction nucleotides: 5. Written as DNA, the CDR3 is TGCAGCGTTGACCCCGACAGGGCTGGCTACACCTTC. Amino acids: CSVDPDRAGYTF.

This chain uses TRBV5-4 with TRBJ1-2, with D hard to call. Trimming removed 2 bases at V and 8 bases at J, with 13 bases between. CDR1 and CDR2 (germline): SGHNT, YYREEE (reference sequence). The CDR3 is 13 residues long. The CDR3 spells CASSLSTARGYTF. The CDR3 bases are TGTGCCAGCAGCTTATCGACTGCGAGGGGCTACACCTTC.

This clone was observed a single time. The gene calls are TRBV4-1 and TRBJ1-1, with 7 bases lining up with TRBD1. Germline CDR1 and CDR2: MGHRA and YSYEKL. Trimming took 8 bases from V and 5 from J; bases not matched to a gene: 17. There are 16 residues in the CDR3. The CDR3 protein is CASQSQVDRPLTEAFF. The DNA of the CDR3 is TGCGCCAGCCAAAGCCAAGTGGACAGGCCGTTGACTGAAGCTTTCTTT.

The chain links TRBV23-1 to TRBJ2-7; D perhaps matches TRBD2 (5 bases). TRBV23-1 falls under the ORF class, with uncertain function. Trimming took off 4 bases at V and 0 bases at J, with 13 bases between the two ends. CDR3 length: 15 amino acids. The CDR3 is CASSLRGRSSYEQYF. Written as DNA, the CDR3 is TGCGCCAGCAGTCTTCGGGGAAGGAGCTCCTACGAGCAGTACTTC.

The chain employs TRBV7-9 and TRBJ1-3, with 10 positions matching TRBD1. The CDR3 spans 18 residues. V lost 5 bases to trimming and J lost 1 base; unmatched junction nucleotides: 11. Germline V gene lookup returns CDR1 SEHNR and CDR2 FQNEAQ (reference sequence). DNA of the CDR3: TGTGCCAGCAGCCCGGCCGGGACAGGGGATCTTTCTGGAAACACCATATATTTT. This gives the protein CASSPAGTGDLSGNTIYF.

The rearrangement joins TRBV29-1 to TRBJ1-1; TRBD1 aligns across 9 bases. The CDR3 is 13 amino acids. Germline trimming cut 7 bases from V and 1 base from J; bases unmatched to any gene: 4. From germline, CDR1 is SQVTM and CDR2 ANQGSEA. CDR3 in amino acids: CSARDRENTEAFF. CDR3 nucleotides: TGCAGCGCCAGGGACAGGGAGAACACTGAAGCTTTCTTT.

The J gene is TRBJ1-4, the V gene TRBV11-2; 7 bases are a match to TRBD1. CDR1 is SGHAT, CDR2 FQNNGV, per germline. V trimming: 4 bases; J trimming: 4 bases; junction bases outside the gene matches: 3. The CDR3 is made up of 14 amino acids. CDR3 loop: CASSWGQLNEKLFF. DNA of the CDR3: TGTGCCAGCAGCTGGGGACAGCTTAATGAAAAACTGTTTTTT.